This passage covers 23 T cell receptor beta chains from one sample sequenced in a study of cytomegalovirus exposure and HLA in healthy donors. Amplification used 60 Vbeta primers and 13 Jbeta primers. The method was immunoSEQ multiplex PCR; TCRdb's version includes in-frame clones alone and lacks a portion of them. The data contain 35,000 to 45,000 clones, approximately 82% of them seen just once; the ten biggest clones take up roughly a tenth. The source material was PBMCs. The receptors were sampled from a woman aged 18-29 years in good health and CMV-seropositive.

This chain joins TRBV30 and TRBJ1-5; weak D call: TRBD1 (5 bases). Trimming removed 2 bases at V and 7 bases at J, with 18 bases between. This CDR3 spans 15 amino acids. From germline, CDR1 is GTSNPN and CDR2 SVGIG (reference sequence). CDR3 in DNA: TGTGCCTGGAGTCGAGATGGTCGGGGGTCCCAGCCCCAGCATTTT. This codes for CAWSRDGRGSQPQHF.

This clone was seen only once. The chain recombines TRBV30 with TRBJ2-1; maybe TRBD2 (5 bases). The CDR3 consists of 13 residues. Deletions cut 0 bases from V and 9 bases from J, with 12 bases between. Germline CDR1 reads GTSNPN; CDR2 reads SVGIG (reference sequence). The DNA of the CDR3 is TGTGCCTGGAGTGTCGTCGGGGTGGGTGAGCAGTTCTTC. This gives the protein CAWSVVGVGEQFF.

The chain recombines TRBV10-2 with TRBJ2-7; D gene uncertain. The CDR3 is 14 residues long. Trimming removed 2 bases at V and 2 bases at J, with 10 bases between. From germline, CDR1 is WSHSY and CDR2 SAAADI. The CDR3 DNA follows: TGCGCCAGCAGTGAGGGCCCAGGTGCCTACGAGCAGTACTTC. Amino acid sequence: CASSEGPGAYEQYF.

The rearrangement links TRBV19 to TRBJ2-1; tentative D call: TRBD2 (6 bases). The germline CDR1 and CDR2 sequences are LNHDA and SQIVND (reference sequence). CDR3 length: 15 residues. The ends were cut back, 3 bases at V and 2 bases at J, with 11 bases in the middle. CDR3 in DNA: TGTGCCAGTAGTATGGCCGGGAGCACCTACAATGAGCAGTTCTTC. Translation gives CASSMAGSTYNEQFF.

The chain couples TRBV7-9 to TRBJ2-5; a weak D match, TRBD1 (6 bases). The CDR3 extends over 16 amino acids. With 3 bases removed from V and 1 base from J, the gap between germline ends came to 15 bases. The germline V gene has CDR1 SEHNR and CDR2 FQNEAQ (reference sequence). CDR3 protein: CASSFLKRTAQETQYF. In nucleotides, the CDR3 is TGTGCCAGCAGCTTCTTGAAGCGGACAGCCCAAGAGACCCAGTACTTC.

The chain has TRBV30 and TRBJ1-6; 7 nucleotides match TRBD1. This CDR3 is built from 14 residues. With V trimmed by 3 bases and J by 7 bases, 6 bases remained unmatched. CDR1 is GTSNPN, CDR2 SVGIG, per germline (reference sequence). The DNA of the CDR3 is TGTGCCTGGAGCCAGGACAGGCTGAATTCACCCCTCCACTTT. Protein: CAWSQDRLNSPLHF.

CDR3 sequence: CAWTGLADQETQYF. CDR3 coding DNA: TGTGCCTGGACGGGACTAGCGGACCAAGAGACCCAGTACTTC. V gene TRBV30 combines with J gene TRBJ2-5; 11 bases map to TRBD2. Germline V gene sequence: CDR1 GTSNPN, CDR2 SVGIG (reference sequence). The length of the CDR3 is 14 residues. The V gene end was trimmed by 4 bases and the J gene end by 0 bases; junction bases not matched to a gene: 1.

This sequence joins TRBV7-9 and TRBJ2-1, with D possibly TRBD2 on 7 matching bases. Trimming pared 5 bases from V and 0 bases from J, leaving 14 bases between. CDR3 length: 16 amino acids. CDR1 and CDR2 from the germline V gene are SEHNR and FQNEAQ (reference sequence). CDR3 loop: CASSPLGGLSYNEQFF. CDR3 DNA sequence: TGTGCCAGCAGCCCCCTCGGGGGGCTCTCCTACAATGAGCAGTTCTTC.

The V gene is TRBV7-9, the J gene TRBJ2-1; 8 bases are shared with TRBD2. Germline CDR1 and CDR2: SEHNR and FQNEAQ (reference sequence). V shed 1 base and J 9 bases; nucleotides not matched to a gene: 8. The CDR3 totals 15 residues. As DNA, the CDR3 is TGTGCCAGCAGCTTAGGTGGCGGGAGGCTTGCTGAGCAGTTCTTC. Translation: CASSLGGGRLAEQFF.

The chain is built from TRBV2 and TRBJ1-1; unclear D gene. The germline V gene encodes CDR1 SNHLY and CDR2 FYNNEI. Trimming removed 8 bases from V and 2 bases from J, with 9 bases in between. There are 12 residues in the CDR3. Here the CDR3 reads CASSQRNTEAFF. The CDR3 coding sequence is TGTGCCAGCTCACAGAGAAACACTGAAGCTTTCTTT.

This chain uses TRBV7-9 with TRBJ1-6, with D possibly matching TRBD1 (6 bases). Trimming pared 0 bases from V and 3 bases from J, leaving 9 bases between. The length of the CDR3 is 16 residues. Germline loops: CDR1 SEHNR, CDR2 FQNEAQ (reference sequence). The CDR3 sequence is CASSLATGGYNSPLHF. The CDR3 DNA follows: TGTGCCAGCAGCTTAGCGACAGGCGGCTATAATTCACCCCTCCACTTT.

Only a few counts were recorded for this clone. The rearrangement joins TRBV9 to TRBJ1-3; D is undetermined. Deletions cut 0 bases from V and 2 bases from J, with 6 bases between. CDR3 length: 14 residues. Germline V gives CDR1 SGDLS, CDR2 YYNGEE. The DNA for the CDR3 is TGTGCCAGCAGCGTAGTCAGTACTGGAAACACCATATATTTT. This sequence encodes CASSVVSTGNTIYF.

In this sample, this clone turned up a few times. The chain recombines TRBV12-5 with TRBJ2-1; D remains ambiguous. Trimming cost V 9 bases and J 6 bases, with 12 bases left between them. CDR1 and CDR2 from the germline V gene are LGHNT and FRNRAP. There are 12 residues in the CDR3. The CDR3 DNA follows: TGTGCTAGCACCGTTAGTGGCAATGAGCAGTTCTTC. Amino acid sequence: CASTVSGNEQFF.

The chain recombines TRBV18 with TRBJ2-5, with TRBD1 as a possible D gene (7 bases). The CDR3 runs 14 residues. Between the trimmed V and J ends, which lost 2 bases and 5 bases, there was a span of 12 bases. Germline CDR1 is KGHSH and CDR2 is LQKENI. CDR3 sequence reads: CASSPLAGGETQYF. The CDR3 DNA reads as TGTGCCAGCTCACCATTGGCAGGGGGGGAGACCCAGTACTTC.

This clone was seen only once. The V and J genes are TRBV5-1 and TRBJ1-2, with D perhaps matching TRBD1 (6 bases). This CDR3 is 14 amino acids long. The V end lost 0 bases, the J end lost 8 bases, and 14 bases lay between the germline ends. Per the germline V gene, CDR1 is SGHRS and CDR2 is YFSETQ. CDR3 DNA sequence: TGCGCCAGCAGCTTGGAGGGCAGGGGCGAGGGCTACACCTTC. Protein sequence: CASSLEGRGEGYTF.

This chain uses TRBV15 with TRBJ1-4; 7 positions match TRBD1. In germline, CDR1 is LNHNV, CDR2 YYDKDF (reference sequence). J lost 5 bases, V lost 6 bases, and 9 bases had no gene match. CDR3 length: 15 amino acids. The DNA of the CDR3 is TGTGCCACCAGTCAAGGGACAGAGGGAAATGAAAAACTGTTTTTT. Amino acid sequence: CATSQGTEGNEKLFF.

This clone has more than one count but fewer than ten. V and J are TRBV4-3 and TRBJ2-7; D unclear. CDR1 and CDR2 from the germline V gene are LGHNA and YSLEER. Trimming took off 0 bases at V and 0 bases at J, with 6 bases between the two ends. The CDR3 covers 14 residues. In nucleotides, the CDR3 is TGCGCCAGCAGCCAAGATGTATACTCCTACGAGCAGTACTTC. It encodes CASSQDVYSYEQYF.

This clone appeared once. This rearrangement joins TRBV13 to TRBJ2-1; 14 bases line up with TRBD2. The germline V gene encodes CDR1 PRHDT and CDR2 FYEKMQ (reference sequence). CDR3 length equals 19 residues. V was pared by 0 bases and J by 3 bases, with 7 bases of the junction left unmatched. The CDR3 is CASSLGSGLAGEIYNEQFF. As DNA, the CDR3 is TGTGCCAGCAGCTTAGGGTCGGGACTAGCGGGGGAGATCTACAATGAGCAGTTCTTC.

The chain has TRBV27 and TRBJ2-3, with 11 bases aligning to TRBD2. Germline trimming cut 8 bases from V and 4 bases from J; bases unmatched to any gene: 5. The CDR3 is 14 residues long. Germline CDR1 is MNHEY and CDR2 is SMNVEV (reference sequence). The CDR3 DNA reads as TGTGCCAGCGTAGCGGGGGGGTGGGCAGATACGCAGTATTTT. This encodes CASVAGGWADTQYF.

The chain carries TRBV6-5 and TRBJ1-2; tentatively, D is TRBD1 (6 bases). Trimming removed 6 bases at V and 2 bases at J, with 10 bases between. Germline V gives CDR1 MNHEY, CDR2 SVGAGI. The CDR3 sequence is 13 residues long. Here the CDR3 DNA reads TGTGCCAGCAGACCGGGACACAACTATGGCTACACCTTC. It is translated as CASRPGHNYGYTF.

V gene TRBV7-9 combines with J gene TRBJ1-2; D uncertain. CDR1 and CDR2 from the germline V gene are SEHNR and FQNEAQ (reference sequence). The CDR3 consists of 15 residues. Trimming stripped 1 base from V and 4 bases from J, with 13 bases between. CDR3: CASSLDLSASYGYTF. CDR3 bases: TGTGCCAGCAGCTTAGATCTCAGTGCTAGCTATGGCTACACCTTC. Variable domain in full (rest from reference TRBV7-9 and TRBJ1-2): DTGVSQNPRHKITKRGQNVTFRCDPISEHNRLYWYRQTLGQGPEFLTYFQNEAQLEKSRLLSDRFSAERPKGSFSTLEIQRTEQGDSAMYLCASSLDLSASYGYTFGSGTRLTVV.

The rearrangement joins TRBV28 to TRBJ2-7; TRBD1 might be the D (6 bases). The CDR3 loop spans 12 amino acids. V was shortened by 7 bases and J by 3 bases, with 10 bases between the two germline ends. CDR1 and CDR2 (germline): MDHEN, SYDVKM. CDR3 region: CASMRGGYEQYF. The CDR3 DNA reads as TGTGCCAGCATGAGAGGGGGCTACGAGCAGTACTTC.

V and J are TRBV2 and TRBJ2-1; 7 nucleotides line up with TRBD1. The CDR3 length is 14 residues. J was trimmed by 4 bases and V by 6 bases; bases with no gene match: 6. CDR1 and CDR2 (germline): SNHLY, FYNNEI. CDR3 amino acids: CASRGQPSYNEQFF. Here the CDR3 DNA reads TGTGCCAGCAGGGGACAGCCTTCTTACAATGAGCAGTTCTTC.